The clone carrying this TCR beta chain was seen at least ten times. Construction of the TCRbeta library involved unique molecular identifiers. MiXCR, run by TCRdb on the PCR reads, gives a single entry per CDR3 protein. The table records over 150,000 distinct CDR3 sequences, roughly 7% of them present only once. The sample is drawn from a study of T-cell reconstitution after alpha-beta-depleted transplantation in children. The V gene's germline CDR1 is SEHNR and CDR2 FQNEAQ (reference sequence). The CDR3 totals 17 residues. V lost 4 bases to trimming and J lost 0 bases; unmatched junction nucleotides: 6.

The TCR sequence derives from a boy between 2 and 15 years old with acute lymphoblastic leukemia, due to receive a stem cell transplant. This specimen was PBMCs, taken before TCRalphabeta/CD19-depleted stem cell transplant. This sequence joins TRBV7-9 and TRBJ2-1; 10 nucleotides agree with TRBD2. In nucleotides, the CDR3 is TGTGCCAGCAGCTACCCTAGCGGGAGTACCTCCTACAATGAGCAGTTCTTC. Its protein is CASSYPSGSTSYNEQFF.